Each of the 13 T cell receptor beta chains below was sequenced from the same sample in a study of Ad26.COV2.S vaccination and SARS-CoV-2 variants. Treatment specified: 19 received Ad26.COV2.S at low or high dose, single or two shots; about 5 received placebo; per-sample allocation not given. Day 63 after the first vaccine or placebo injection was the time point for sampling. Sequenced by immunoSEQ multiplex PCR; TCRdb stores in-frame clones only, minus some. Here the sample spans more than 300,000 clones, around 84% being singletons. This specimen was peripheral blood, taken in a trial of Ad26.COV2.S vaccine versus placebo. The receptor set was obtained from a person between 18 and 60 years old who received the Ad26.COV2.S COVID-19 vaccine or a placebo.

This clone was observed a few times. The V call is TRBV7-9, the J call TRBJ2-1; the D is unclear. Trimming removed 3 bases from V and 6 bases from J, with 6 bases in between. Per germline, CDR1 SEHNR and CDR2 FQNEAQ (reference sequence). The CDR3 extends over 12 amino acids. The CDR3 coding sequence is TGTGCCAGCAGCTTGGGCCTCAATGAGCAGTTCTTC. Protein: CASSLGLNEQFF. The full variable domain, with the rest looked up from reference TRBV7-9 and TRBJ2-1, is DTGVSQNPRHKITKRGQNVTFRCDPISEHNRLYWYRQTLGQGPEFLTYFQNEAQLEKSRLLSDRFSAERPKGSFSTLEIQRTEQGDSAMYLCASSLGLNEQFFGPGTRLTVL.

The J gene is TRBJ1-6, the V gene TRBV10-3, with D perhaps TRBD1 (6 bases). The CDR3 is made up of 15 amino acids. Germline V gene lookup returns CDR1 ENHRY and CDR2 SYGVKD. Trimming removed 5 bases at V and 0 bases at J, with 8 bases between. The CDR3 loop reads CAISTGSSYNSPLHF. CDR3 nucleotides: TGTGCCATCAGTACAGGGAGCTCCTATAATTCACCCCTCCACTTT.

The rearrangement uses TRBV19 and TRBJ2-2, with D perhaps assigned TRBD1 or TRBD2 (5 bases each). Germline V gene data show CDR1 as LNHDA and CDR2 as SQIVND (reference sequence). The CDR3 is 15 residues long. The V gene lost 6 bases and the J gene lost 2 bases, with 13 bases spanning the gap. The CDR3 coding sequence is TGTGCCAGTAGACCGGGACGGACTAACACCGGGGAGCTGTTTTTT. Translated: CASRPGRTNTGELFF.

The chain links TRBV5-4 to TRBJ1-1; 9 nucleotides line up with TRBD1. V gave up 3 bases and J gave up 5 bases; unmatched junction bases: 8. The CDR3 is made up of 15 amino acids. Germline V gene sequence: CDR1 SGHNT, CDR2 YYREEE (reference sequence). CDR3 bases: TGTGCCAGCAGCTCCATGACAGGGGGGGGTACTGAAGCTTTCTTT. It specifies CASSSMTGGGTEAFF.

This clone showed up many times. This rearrangement joins TRBV2 to TRBJ1-6; perhaps TRBD1 as D (5 bases). The germline V gene encodes CDR1 SNHLY and CDR2 FYNNEI. The V gene lost 8 bases and the J gene lost 10 bases, with 21 bases spanning the gap. The CDR3 runs 15 residues. The CDR3 DNA reads as TGTGCCAGCCGTCCCACGTTAGGGGTACACTCACCCCTCCACTTT. Amino acid sequence: CASRPTLGVHSPLHF. Supplemented by reference TRBV2 and TRBJ1-6, the full variable domain reads EPEVTQTPSHQVTQMGQEVILRCVPISNHLYFYWYRQILGQKVEFLVSFYNNEISEKSEIFDDQFSVERPDGSNFTLKIRSTKLEDSAMYFCASRPTLGVHSPLHFGNGTRLTVT.

The table lists this clone with a count of one. Within the sample, other DNA sequences also encode this same CDR3. This rearrangement joins TRBV6-5 to TRBJ2-7, with TRBD1 as a possible D gene (6 bases). V was pared by 0 bases and J by 2 bases, with 11 bases between. The CDR3 has 15 amino acids. The germline gives CDR1 MNHEY, CDR2 SVGAGI. CDR3 sequence: CASSYSGQGTYEQYF. The CDR3 region has the DNA TGTGCCAGCAGTTACTCAGGGCAGGGGACCTACGAGCAGTACTTC.

The V and J genes are TRBV12-3 or TRBV12-4 and TRBJ1-5; D unresolved. CDR3 length: 13 amino acids. Trimming took off 3 bases at V and 3 bases at J, with 6 bases between the two ends. The CDR3 sequence is CASSFADNQPQHF. The CDR3 coding sequence is TGTGCCAGCAGTTTTGCAGACAATCAGCCCCAGCATTTT.

The V gene is TRBV5-1, the J gene TRBJ2-7, with 16 bases that match TRBD2. V dropped 3 bases and J dropped 5; count of bases not matched to a gene: 8. Germline assignment: CDR1 SGHRS and CDR2 YFSETQ. The CDR3 spans 17 residues. The CDR3 loop reads CASSSAGLAGGMNEQYF. In DNA form, the CDR3 reads TGCGCCAGCAGCTCGGCGGGACTAGCGGGGGGGATGAACGAGCAGTACTTC.

This clone came up once. The J gene is TRBJ2-7, the V gene TRBV4-3; either TRBD1 or TRBD2 may supply D (6 bases each). The length of the CDR3 is 15 residues. The germline V gene has CDR1 LGHNA and CDR2 YSLEER. V lost 1 base and J lost 7, with 17 bases in between. In nucleotides, the CDR3 is TGCGCCAGCAGCCAAGCGAGAACCAGGGGAGGAGAGCAGTACTTC. Translating it yields CASSQARTRGGEQYF.

This chain joins TRBV12-3 or TRBV12-4 and TRBJ1-2; 8 positions agree with TRBD1. Unmatched junction bases numbered 11, after V lost 9 bases and J lost 8 bases. The CDR3 contains 13 residues. In nucleotides, the CDR3 is TGTGCCAGTACTGGGACCAGGGGGCAGGGCTACACCTTC. It is translated as CASTGTRGQGYTF.

This chain uses TRBV10-3 with TRBJ1-5, with a possible D match to TRBD1 (5 bases). Deletions cut 3 bases from V and 6 bases from J, with 9 bases between. Germline V gives CDR1 ENHRY, CDR2 SYGVKD. This CDR3 is built from 13 residues. CDR3 sequence reads: CAISDRDGQPQHF. The CDR3 region has the DNA TGTGCCATCAGTGACAGGGACGGTCAGCCCCAGCATTTT.

The rearrangement uses TRBV18 and TRBJ1-6; D is perhaps TRBD1 (5 bases). Germline values: CDR1 KGHSH, CDR2 LQKENI. There are 15 residues in the CDR3. V was clipped by 2 bases and J by 7 bases, with 12 bases between them. The CDR3 protein is CASSPKSRDNSPLHF. The CDR3 DNA reads as TGTGCCAGCTCACCAAAATCCAGGGACAATTCACCCCTCCACTTT.

CDR3 nucleotide sequence: TGTGCCTGGACGGGGGCGGGGGGAAACTCCTACGAGCAGTACTTC. Translated: CAWTGAGGNSYEQYF. The rearrangement uses TRBV30 and TRBJ2-7; 8 bases align to TRBD2. Trimming took 4 bases from V and 0 from J; bases not matched to a gene: 8. Germline V gives CDR1 GTSNPN, CDR2 SVGIG (reference sequence). The CDR3 covers 15 residues.